The rows below give T cell receptor beta chains drawn from one sample of a study of spatial heterogeneity in lung cancer. TCRdb reprocessed the 5' RACE reads with MiXCR, giving one entry per CDR3 protein. The sample has some 7,200 distinct CDR3 sequences, around 8.9% seen once. Sequencing was performed on normal lung tissue next to the tumor, taken at surgery. These receptors came from a male donor with early-stage non-small cell lung cancer. CDR3s include the opening cysteine and the closing phenylalanine or tryptophan. Fields, in order: V gene, clone size, J gene, D gene, CDR3 DNA, CDR3 protein. The D gene is left open where the match is weak. Clone sizes are given selectively: once, few, many, or a class where the clone is expanded.

TRBV29-1	-	TRBJ2-7	-	TGCAGCGTTGGAGAGGGCCCCTACGAGCAGTACTTC	CSVGEGPYEQYF
TRBV4-1	many	TRBJ1-5	TRBD1	TGCGCCAGCAGCCAAATGCCGGGACAGCCCAATCAGCCCCAGCATTTT	CASSQMPGQPNQPQHF
TRBV7-6	many	TRBJ1-4	-	TGTGCCAGCACCGGGGGAAGGGAAGGCACTAATGAAAAACTGTTTTTT	CASTGGREGTNEKLFF
TRBV20-1	many	TRBJ2-5	TRBD2	TGCAGTGCTAGAGTAGCAGGCGGGGGGGCCAGGGAGACCCAGTACTTC	CSARVAGGGARETQYF
TRBV2	many	TRBJ2-1	-	TGTGCCAGCAGTGGGGTTGGCCTTCTTGAGCAGTTCTTC	CASSGVGLLEQFF
TRBV28	-	TRBJ2-5	-	TGTGCCAGCAGTTCGTACAATGAGGCCCAACAAGAGACCCAGTACTTC	CASSSYNEAQQETQYF
TRBV6-1	many	TRBJ2-7	TRBD2	TGTGCCAGCATGGCTAGCGGAACCTACGAGCAGTACTTC	CASMASGTYEQYF
TRBV7-9	-	TRBJ1-5	-	TGTGCCAGCAGCTTAGTCGGGCAAACCCAGCATTTT	CASSLVGQTQHF
TRBV7-6	many	TRBJ2-2	-	TGTGCCAGCAGCTTAGTTCCTCTAACCGGGGAGCTGTTTTTT	CASSLVPLTGELFF
TRBV29-1	-	TRBJ2-7	TRBD1	TGCAGCGTTCAACCGGGACAGGGCAACGAGCAGTACTTC	CSVQPGQGNEQYF
TRBV6-6	many	TRBJ2-2	TRBD2	TGTGCCAGCAGTTACTTTTCATTAGCGGGAGGGAAAACCGGGGAGCTGTTTTTT	CASSYFSLAGGKTGELFF
TRBV6-6	few	TRBJ2-7	-	TGTGCCAGCAGTCCCAGGGACGAGCAGTACTTC	CASSPRDEQYF
TRBV3-1	many	TRBJ1-5	-	TGTGCCAGCAGCCAAGATATGGGGGGCTCGGGGCAGCCCCAGCATTTT	CASSQDMGGSGQPQHF
TRBV28	many	TRBJ2-2	-	TGTGCCAGCAGTTTACCGGGAGTGGACACCGGGGAGCTGTTTTTT	CASSLPGVDTGELFF
TRBV12-3/TRBV12-4	many	TRBJ1-5	TRBD1	TGTGCCAGCAGTTTAGGGGGACCGGGACAGGGCGGTCAGCCCCAGCATTTT	CASSLGGPGQGGQPQHF
TRBV5-1	medium-sized	TRBJ2-7	TRBD2	TGCGCCAGCAGCACGATGACTAGCGGGAGCGATGAGCAGTACTTC	CASSTMTSGSDEQYF
TRBV7-8	-	TRBJ2-7	TRBD1	TGTGCCAGCAGCTCGCCGGGACAGGGCTACGAGCAGTACTTC	CASSSPGQGYEQYF
TRBV9	many	TRBJ2-5	-	TGTGCCAGCAGCGCAGACCGGGACACCAACTGGGAGACCCAGTACTTC	CASSADRDTNWETQYF
TRBV19	many	TRBJ1-5	-	TGTGCCAGTAGTATTGGGCAGGGACAGCCCCAGCATTTT	CASSIGQGQPQHF
TRBV20-1	many	TRBJ2-2	-	TGCAGTGCCCAATTGGGGCAGGCCAGGGGTCGGGAGCTGTTTTTT	CSAQLGQARGRELFF
TRBV11-2	medium-sized	TRBJ1-4	-	TGTGCCAGCAGTTACTCCGGGACATCCGAAAAACTGTTTTTT	CASSYSGTSEKLFF
TRBV6-2/TRBV6-3	many	TRBJ1-5	TRBD1	TGTGCCAGCAGTTACTCAGGACAGGGCGGCAATCAGCCCCAGCATTTT	CASSYSGQGGNQPQHF
TRBV6-2/TRBV6-3	-	TRBJ2-7	TRBD1	TGTGCCAGCAGTTACTCGGATCAGGGACAGAGCTCCTACGAGCAGTACTTC	CASSYSDQGQSSYEQYF